The clone carrying this T cell receptor (beta chain) came up many times. This sample is drawn from a study of human T cells and chemical hapten exposure. Across the study: Skin of the upper inner arm, around 2 cm by around 2 cm, received 2% DPC for sensitization.

Regarding time point: patch test 1, 2 weeks after DPC sensitization. The treatment: therapeutic diphenylcyclopropenone sensitization with weekly scalp DPC. From germline, CDR1 is KGHSH and CDR2 LQKENI. The CDR3 runs 14 residues. V was cut by 3 bases and J by 3 bases, with 12 bases left in between. TCRdb recomputed calls from the RACE reads with MiXCR, one row per CDR3 protein. The sample lists under 85,000 distinct CDR3 sequences, approximately 10% occurring once. The chain carries TRBV18 and TRBJ2-7; TRBD1 or TRBD2 may be the D gene (5 bases each). Here the sequenced sample was whole blood, taken in connection with sensitization to the hapten diphenylcyclopropenone (DPC). The sequence came from a woman between 50 and 59 years old with alopecia areata. Some clones in this sample may be carry-over from other donors' samples. The CDR3 DNA reads as TGTGCCAGCTCACCTGGGACGCGAGACTACGAGCAGTACTTC. Residues: CASSPGTRDYEQYF.